Presented here are 30 T cell receptor beta chains from one specimen sequenced in a study of regulatory T cells in long-lasting Graves disease. Time point specified: newly diagnosed GD, antithyroid drugs for less than 3 months. PBMCs provided the RNA from which the TCR library was made. Building of the TCR beta libraries involved iRepertoire HTBI primers and Arm-PCR of CDR3 regions. One entry per CDR3 protein, called by TCRdb with MiXCR from the multiplex PCR reads. The sample has approximately 560,000 distinct CDR3 sequences; roughly 16% are singletons. The same sample was also studied in work on T cells in Graves' hyperthyroidism and ophthalmopathy.

The sample in question was peripheral blood mononuclear cells (PBMCs), obtained at new diagnosis, from a patient treated with antithyroid drugs. The source is a man between 18 and 29 years old with Graves disease.

This clonotype has just a few counts. The CDR3 sequence: CASSFGTDHNEQFF. DNA of the CDR3: TGTGCCAGTTCCTTCGGGACAGACCACAATGAGCAGTTCTTC. The genes are TRBV19 and TRBJ2-1, with 7 bases identical to TRBD1. Germline values: CDR1 LNHDA, CDR2 SQIVND (reference sequence). V lost 8 bases to trimming and J lost 5 bases; unmatched junction nucleotides: 9. The CDR3 spans 14 residues.

This clonotype has at least ten counts. The chain is built from TRBV28 and TRBJ2-2; no firm D call. Germline V lookup: CDR1 MDHEN, CDR2 SYDVKM. The CDR3 runs 13 residues. V shed 6 bases and J shed 6 bases, with 11 bases lying between them. The CDR3 loop reads CASSPAVAGELFF. The DNA of the CDR3 is TGTGCCAGCAGCCCGGCGGTGGCCGGGGAGCTGTTTTTT.

This clonotype was found many times. This chain uses TRBV12-5 with TRBJ2-5; 9 bases agree with TRBD2. The germline V gene has CDR1 LGHNT and CDR2 FRNRAP. This CDR3 is 16 amino acids long. After removal of 0 bases from V and 2 bases from J, the junction contained 4 bases not matched to a gene. This CDR3 is CASGLVGLASQETQYF. For the CDR3, the DNA is TGTGCTAGTGGTTTGGTAGGACTAGCGAGTCAAGAGACCCAGTACTTC.

The V and J genes are TRBV7-9 and TRBJ1-2; D is perhaps TRBD1 (5 bases). V was shortened by 3 bases and J by 0 bases, with 14 bases between the two germline ends. Germline CDR1 is SEHNR and CDR2 is FQNEAQ (reference sequence). The CDR3 spans 16 residues. The CDR3 sequence is CASSFPGGRTNYGYTF. DNA of the CDR3: TGTGCCAGCAGCTTCCCCGGGGGGAGAACTAACTATGGCTACACCTTC.

The table lists this clonotype with many counts. V and J are TRBV9 and TRBJ2-3; 8 positions agree with TRBD2. The CDR3 has 15 residues. V was clipped by 2 bases and J by 2 bases; unmatched bases: 4. Looked up from germline, CDR1 is SGDLS and CDR2 is YYNGEE. For the CDR3, the DNA is TGTGCCAGCAGCGTTAGACTAGCGCACACAGATACGCAGTATTTT. It codes for CASSVRLAHTDTQYF.

This clonotype has ten or more counts. J is TRBJ1-5 and V is TRBV12-3 or TRBV12-4; tentative D call: TRBD1 (6 bases). The CDR3 has 16 amino acids. The ends were cut back, 1 base at V and 2 bases at J, with 12 bases in the middle. The CDR3 loop reads CASSLGAGVRNQPQHF. CDR3 nucleotide sequence: TGTGCCAGCAGTTTAGGAGCAGGGGTACGCAATCAGCCCCAGCATTTT.

This clonotype was detected ten times or more. The chain recombines TRBV2 with TRBJ1-5, with D maybe TRBD1 (5 bases). The CDR3 totals 15 residues. The V gene's germline CDR1 is SNHLY and CDR2 FYNNEI. The V end was cut by 4 bases, the J end by 5 bases, with 15 bases between. CDR3 protein: CASSGGRRSHQPQHF. Written as DNA, the CDR3 is TGTGCCAGCAGTGGGGGCCGCCGGAGCCATCAGCCCCAGCATTTT.

This clonotype showed up many times. V gene TRBV6-1 combines with J gene TRBJ1-1; a weak D match, TRBD1 (6 bases). This CDR3 has 17 residues. Germline loops: CDR1 MNHNS, CDR2 SASEGT. V was trimmed by 7 bases and J by 1 base, leaving 22 bases between them. CDR3 amino acids: CASTTSSRGLANTEAFF. CDR3 DNA: TGTGCCAGCACCACATCTTCAAGGGGGTTGGCGAACACTGAAGCTTTCTTT.

This clonotype has at least ten counts. The genes are TRBV11-2 and TRBJ2-1; D uncertain. The CDR3 is 11 amino acids. Trimming removed 0 bases from V and 10 bases from J, with 4 bases in between. Germline assignment: CDR1 SGHAT and CDR2 FQNNGV. This CDR3 reads CASSLEREQFF. The CDR3 DNA reads as TGTGCCAGCAGCTTAGAGCGGGAGCAGTTCTTC. Complete variable domain (other parts from reference TRBV11-2 and TRBJ2-1): EAGVAQSPRYKIIEKRQSVAFWCNPISGHATLYWYQQILGQGPKLLIQFQNNGVVDDSQLPKDRFSAERLKGVDSTLKIQPAKLEDSAVYLCASSLEREQFFGPGTRLTVL.

The sample holds a few counts of this clonotype. This chain joins TRBV10-1 and TRBJ1-5; tentative D call: TRBD1 (5 bases). The CDR3 totals 14 residues. Trimming pared 7 bases from V and 0 bases from J, leaving 10 bases between. Germline CDR1 WNHNN, CDR2 SYGVQD (reference sequence). The CDR3, as DNA: TGCGCCAGCACCCGGGGCTATAGCAATCAGCCCCAGCATTTT. Translated: CASTRGYSNQPQHF.

This clonotype was counted at least ten times. V and J are TRBV7-9 and TRBJ2-3; TRBD1 aligns across 9 bases. CDR1 SEHNR and CDR2 FQNEAQ come from the germline V gene (reference sequence). The V gene end was trimmed by 5 bases and the J gene end by 2 bases; junction bases not matched to a gene: 14. This CDR3 has 18 amino acids. The CDR3 reads CASSPPWWGTGITDTQYF. The DNA for the CDR3 is TGTGCCAGCAGCCCCCCTTGGTGGGGGACAGGGATCACAGATACGCAGTATTTT.

This clonotype was seen repeatedly, ten times or more. The rearrangement links TRBV7-6 to TRBJ1-1, with 8 bases identical to TRBD1. The trim removed 3 bases at V and 4 bases at J, leaving 4 bases unmatched. The CDR3 extends over 14 amino acids. Germline lookup yields CDR1 SGHVS and CDR2 FNYEAQ. CDR3 protein: CASSLGQASTEAFF. The CDR3, as DNA: TGTGCCAGCAGCTTGGGACAGGCTTCCACTGAAGCTTTCTTT.

The chain carries TRBV5-1 and TRBJ2-3; 8 nucleotides agree with TRBD1. The CDR3 has 16 residues. Germline trimming cut 0 bases from V and 6 bases from J; bases unmatched to any gene: 9. In germline, CDR1 is SGHRS, CDR2 YFSETQ. Here the CDR3 reads CASSLGQGQASDTQYF. The CDR3 DNA follows: TGCGCCAGCAGCTTGGGCCAGGGACAGGCCTCGGATACGCAGTATTTT.

This sequence joins TRBV9 and TRBJ2-7, with D tentatively TRBD1 (7 bases). V lost 2 bases and J lost 6, with 21 bases in between. The CDR3 is made up of 16 amino acids. Germline CDR1 SGDLS, CDR2 YYNGEE. The CDR3 region is CASSVDPRGVRFEQYF. In nucleotides, the CDR3 is TGTGCCAGCAGCGTCGACCCCAGGGGGGTCAGGTTCGAGCAGTACTTC.

The sample holds many counts of this clonotype. This CDR3 is CATRGQMNTEAFF. Written as DNA, the CDR3 is TGTGCCACCCGTGGTCAAATGAACACTGAAGCTTTCTTT. This chain connects TRBV7-9 to TRBJ1-1; D is unclear. The germline gives CDR1 SEHNR, CDR2 FQNEAQ (reference sequence). V lost 10 bases to trimming and J lost 0 bases, with 12 bases between them. CDR3 length equals 13 residues.

This clonotype was observed many times. The chain recombines TRBV6-5 with TRBJ1-6; D is ambiguous. The CDR3 spans 14 residues. The germline V gene encodes CDR1 MNHEY and CDR2 SVGAGI. Trimming took 2 bases from V and 10 from J, leaving 12 bases between them. As DNA, the CDR3 is TGTGCCAGCAGTTACGGGGTCGAAAGGTCACCCCTCCACTTT. Encoded protein: CASSYGVERSPLHF.

The gene calls are TRBV6-1 and TRBJ1-2; maybe TRBD1 (5 bases). CDR3 length: 13 amino acids. Germline assignment: CDR1 MNHNS and CDR2 SASEGT. Between the trimmed V and J ends, which lost 10 bases and 2 bases, there was a span of 14 bases. The CDR3 DNA is TGTGCCACCCGGGGAGGGACGAACTATGGCTACACCTTC. This gives the protein CATRGGTNYGYTF.

In its sample, this clonotype was seen many times. This chain joins TRBV28 and TRBJ2-4, with D unclear. Per germline, CDR1 MDHEN and CDR2 SYDVKM. Trimming removed 4 bases at V and 1 base at J, with 8 bases between. The CDR3 is 14 amino acids. The CDR3 region is CASSYQVAKNIQYF. The DNA of the CDR3 is TGTGCCAGCAGTTATCAGGTGGCCAAAAACATTCAGTACTTC. The full variable domain, with the rest looked up from reference TRBV28 and TRBJ2-4, is DVKVTQSSRYLVKRTGEKVFLECVQDMDHENMFWYRQDPGLGLRLIYFSYDVKMKEKGDIPEGYSVSREKKERFSLILESASTNQTSMYLCASSYQVAKNIQYFGAGTRLSVL.

On this clonotype itself: This sequence may be a read error, since a much larger clone differs from it by one base. This sequence joins TRBV18 and TRBJ2-2; 7 nucleotides align to TRBD1. Trimming cost V 8 bases and J 3 bases; bases outside gene matches: 9. Looked up from germline, CDR1 is KGHSH and CDR2 is LQKENI. The CDR3 runs 15 residues. CDR3 nucleotide sequence: TGTGCCAGCCCACGCGACAGGGCAGACACCGGGGAGCTGTTTTTT. Residues: CASPRDRADTGELFF.

This clonotype was seen at least ten times. J is TRBJ1-3 and V is TRBV3-1, with D perhaps TRBD1 (6 bases). This CDR3 is built from 14 residues. The V gene's germline CDR1 is LGHDT and CDR2 YNNKEL (reference sequence). V lost 2 bases and J 2 bases, leaving 7 bases between the germline ends. In DNA, the CDR3 is TGTGCCAGCAGCCAAAGGGACACTGGAAACACCATATATTTT. Its translation: CASSQRDTGNTIYF.

Many counts were recorded for this clonotype. V gene TRBV20-1 combines with J gene TRBJ1-1; TRBD1 is a possible D gene (6 bases). CDR1 and CDR2 (germline): DFQATT, SNEGSKA (reference sequence). The germline V and J ends were trimmed by 6 bases and 0 bases, with 11 bases remaining between them. This CDR3 region has 13 residues. CDR3 sequence (DNA): TGCAGTGCCGCGACAGGCCTGAACACTGAAGCTTTCTTT. Its protein product is CSAATGLNTEAFF.

CDR3 coding DNA: TGTGCCAGCATCATAAGGGGGTACGAGCAGTACTTC. This codes for CASIIRGYEQYF. V usage is TRBV14 and J usage is TRBJ2-7, with D possibly matching TRBD1 (6 bases). V gave up 7 bases and J gave up 4 bases, with 11 bases separating them. Germline CDR1 is SGHDN and CDR2 is FVKESK. CDR3 length: 12 residues.

This clonotype was counted only a few times. V and J are TRBV4-1 and TRBJ2-5; 7 bases are shared with TRBD1. The trim removed 2 bases at V and 1 base at J, leaving 1 base unmatched. The CDR3 has 14 amino acids. Germline V gene sequence: CDR1 MGHRA, CDR2 YSYEKL. The CDR3 sequence: CASSQRDSQETQYF. The CDR3 DNA reads TGCGCCAGCAGCCAACGGGACAGCCAAGAGACCCAGTACTTC.

This clonotype appeared a few times. The J gene is TRBJ2-1, the V gene TRBV7-9, with TRBD2 matching over 9 bases. Germline trimming cut 5 bases from V and 0 bases from J; bases unmatched to any gene: 26. CDR3 length: 23 residues. In germline, CDR1 is SEHNR, CDR2 FQNEAQ (reference sequence). This CDR3 reads CASSRRDRVRTSVIRGSYNEQFF. In nucleotides, the CDR3 is TGTGCCAGCAGCCGCCGAGACAGGGTTCGGACTAGCGTTATCCGGGGCTCCTACAATGAGCAGTTCTTC. The full variable domain, completed using reference TRBV7-9 and TRBJ2-1, is DTGVSQNPRHKITKRGQNVTFRCDPISEHNRLYWYRQTLGQGPEFLTYFQNEAQLEKSRLLSDRFSAERPKGSFSTLEIQRTEQGDSAMYLCASSRRDRVRTSVIRGSYNEQFFGPGTRLTVL.

This clonotype occurred many times. This rearrangement joins TRBV11-3 to TRBJ2-5; TRBD2 aligns across 7 bases. V lost 11 bases, J lost 4 bases, and 7 bases stayed unmatched. From germline, CDR1 is SGHNT and CDR2 YENEEA. CDR3 length: 12 residues. CDR3 in DNA: TGTGCCTCCTCTGGGGAGGGAGAGACCCAGTACTTC. Translation gives CASSGEGETQYF.

This clonotype was detected ten times or more. The V gene is TRBV6-2 or TRBV6-3, the J gene TRBJ2-1; D is possibly TRBD1 or TRBD2 (6 bases each). Germline CDR1 MNHEY, CDR2 SVGEGT. With 2 bases removed from V and 6 bases from J, the gap between germline ends came to 20 bases. The CDR3 length is 17 residues. Here the CDR3 DNA reads TGTGCCAGCAGTTACAAGGATTTGATCAGGGGAGGCAATGAGCAGTTCTTC. Its translation: CASSYKDLIRGGNEQFF.

This clonotype was recorded many times. The chain carries TRBV5-1 and TRBJ2-4; a weak D match, TRBD1 (7 bases). Trimming left V 5 bases short and J 5 bases short, with 17 bases between. CDR1 and CDR2 from the germline V gene are SGHRS and YFSETQ. This CDR3 is built from 15 residues. CDR3 sequence (DNA): TGCGCCAGCAGAACTGGAGGGGGCAAGGAAAACATTCAGTACTTC. Its translation is CASRTGGGKENIQYF.

This clonotype was observed a few times. V gene TRBV2 combines with J gene TRBJ2-1; 12 positions agree with TRBD2. The CDR3 is 18 residues long. The V segment lost 5 bases and the J segment 5 bases; nucleotides outside the gene matches: 13. Germline CDR1 reads SNHLY; CDR2 reads FYNNEI. CDR3 sequence reads: CASSYGLAGLGRDNEQFF. The CDR3, as DNA: TGTGCCAGCAGTTACGGACTAGCGGGATTGGGTAGGGACAATGAGCAGTTCTTC.

This clonotype showed up many times. V gene TRBV29-1 combines with J gene TRBJ2-3; the match to TRBD2 covers 7 bases. The germline V gene encodes CDR1 SQVTM and CDR2 ANQGSEA. The CDR3 length is 14 residues. V dropped 5 bases and J dropped 2; count of bases not matched to a gene: 7. CDR3: CSVHPSGNTDTQYF. CDR3 bases: TGCAGCGTTCATCCTAGCGGAAACACAGATACGCAGTATTTT.

At least ten counts were recorded for this clonotype. The chain recombines TRBV11-3 with TRBJ2-1; TRBD2 aligns across 8 bases. The CDR3 covers 12 residues. V trimming: 5 bases; J trimming: 9 bases; junction bases outside the gene matches: 3. Germline CDR1 reads SGHNT; CDR2 reads YENEEA. The CDR3 protein is CASSGSGTEQFF. The CDR3, as DNA: TGTGCCAGCAGCGGTAGCGGGACTGAGCAGTTCTTC.